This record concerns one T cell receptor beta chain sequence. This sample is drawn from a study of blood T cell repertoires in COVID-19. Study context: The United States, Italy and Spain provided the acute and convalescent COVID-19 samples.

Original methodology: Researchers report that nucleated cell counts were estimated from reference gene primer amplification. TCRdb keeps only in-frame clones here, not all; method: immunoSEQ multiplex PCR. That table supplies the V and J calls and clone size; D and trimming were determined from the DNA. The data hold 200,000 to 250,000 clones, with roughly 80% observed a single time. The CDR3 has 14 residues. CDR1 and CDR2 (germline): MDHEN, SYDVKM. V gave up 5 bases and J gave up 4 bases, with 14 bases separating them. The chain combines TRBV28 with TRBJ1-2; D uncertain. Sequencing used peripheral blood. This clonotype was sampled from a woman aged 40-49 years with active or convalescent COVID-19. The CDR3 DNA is TGTGCCAGCAGTCGAGGACGGGGTCCCTATGGCTACACCTTC. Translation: CASSRGRGPYGYTF.